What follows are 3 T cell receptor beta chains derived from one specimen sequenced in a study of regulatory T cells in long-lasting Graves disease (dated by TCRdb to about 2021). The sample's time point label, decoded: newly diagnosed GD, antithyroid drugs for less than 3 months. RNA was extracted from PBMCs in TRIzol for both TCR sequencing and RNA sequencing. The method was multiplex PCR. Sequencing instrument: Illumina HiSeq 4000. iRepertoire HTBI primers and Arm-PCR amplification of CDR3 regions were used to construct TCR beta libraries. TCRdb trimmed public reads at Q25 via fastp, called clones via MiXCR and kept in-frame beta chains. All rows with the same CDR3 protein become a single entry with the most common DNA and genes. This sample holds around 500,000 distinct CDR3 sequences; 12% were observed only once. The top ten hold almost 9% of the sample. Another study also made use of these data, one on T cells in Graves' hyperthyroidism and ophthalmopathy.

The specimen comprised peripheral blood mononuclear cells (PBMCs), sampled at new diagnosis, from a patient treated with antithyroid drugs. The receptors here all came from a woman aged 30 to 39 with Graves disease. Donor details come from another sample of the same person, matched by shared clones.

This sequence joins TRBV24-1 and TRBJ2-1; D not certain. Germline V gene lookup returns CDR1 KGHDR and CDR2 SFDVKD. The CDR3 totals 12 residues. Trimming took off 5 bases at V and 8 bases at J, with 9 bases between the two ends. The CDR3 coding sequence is TGTGCCACCAGTGGGGGTTTGGATGAGCAGTTCTTC. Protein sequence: CATSGGLDEQFF.

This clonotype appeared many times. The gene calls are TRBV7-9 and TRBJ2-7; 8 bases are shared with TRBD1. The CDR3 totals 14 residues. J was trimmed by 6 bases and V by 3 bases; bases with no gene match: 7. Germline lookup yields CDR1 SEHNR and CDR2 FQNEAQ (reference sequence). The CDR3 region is CASSLDRVAREQYF. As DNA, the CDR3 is TGTGCCAGCAGCTTGGACAGGGTGGCTCGCGAGCAGTACTTC.

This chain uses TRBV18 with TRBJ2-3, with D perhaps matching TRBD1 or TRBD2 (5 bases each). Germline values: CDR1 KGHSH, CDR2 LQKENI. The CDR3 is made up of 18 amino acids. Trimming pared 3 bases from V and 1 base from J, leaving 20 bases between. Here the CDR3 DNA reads TGTGCCAGCTCACCCCCGAGGGGACCAGATCGGGGCACAGATACGCAGTATTTT. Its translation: CASSPPRGPDRGTDTQYF.